The rows below give T cell receptor beta chains drawn from one sample of a study of T cells in Graves' hyperthyroidism and ophthalmopathy. MiXCR was run by TCRdb on the multiplex PCR reads, yielding one entry per CDR3 protein. In the table there are 250,000 to 400,000 distinct CDR3 sequences, around 15% of which are singletons. Input material: blood. The receptors here all came from a woman in her thirties or forties with Graves' ophthalmopathy. The CDR3 runs from the conserved cysteine through the conserved F or W. D genes are given only for firm matches. Size is omitted from some rows. Given values are once, few, many or a class for expanded clones.

TGTGCCAGCAGTACCTTAGGGGCGGGAGAGACCCAGTACTTC CASSTLGAGETQYF . TRBJ2-5 . TRBV27
TGTGCCAGCAGAATACCGGGACTAGCATCAGATACGCAGTATTTT CASRIPGLASDTQYF TRBD2 TRBJ2-3 many TRBV28
TGCGCCAGCAGCCAAGGAGGTAGTACCAATGAGCAGTTCTTC CASSQGGSTNEQFF . TRBJ2-1 many TRBV4-1
TGTGCCACCAAAGGACTAGCGAGCCAAGAGACCCAGTACTTC CATKGLASQETQYF TRBD2 TRBJ2-5 many TRBV15
TGTGCCAGCAGCGTAAAGGGATACACTGAAGCTTTCTTT CASSVKGYTEAFF . TRBJ1-1 many TRBV9
TGCAGTGCTAGGGCCCAACTTAACACTGAAGCTTTCTTT CSARAQLNTEAFF . TRBJ1-1 many TRBV20-1
TGTGCCATCAGGGGACAGGGGCATCACACCTTC CAIRGQGHHTF TRBD1 TRBJ1-2 . TRBV10-3
TGCAGTGCTAGAGAACCACAGGGTTTCAATGAGCAGTTCTTC CSAREPQGFNEQFF . TRBJ2-1 many TRBV20-1
TGTGCCAGCAGCTTACGTCCCGGGGATTCACCCCTCCACTTT CASSLRPGDSPLHF . TRBJ1-6 many TRBV7-9
TGTGCCAGCAGCTTGGTGGCGGGAGAAGCCTACGAGCAGTACTTC CASSLVAGEAYEQYF TRBD2 TRBJ2-7 many TRBV5-8
TGTGCCAGCAGTTACGCGTGGGGGAGGGCCAGAAATGAGCAGTTCTTC CASSYAWGRARNEQFF TRBD2 TRBJ2-1 many TRBV6-6
TGTGCCACCCGACCCTCCATTTTCACAGATACGCAGTATTTT CATRPSIFTDTQYF . TRBJ2-3 . TRBV10-3
TGTGCCATCAGTGATCAGACAGTAGGGTACACCTTC CAISDQTVGYTF . TRBJ1-2 many TRBV10-3
TGCAGTGCTAGAGCCCTGCTGACTAGTTTCGACGAGCAGTACTTC CSARALLTSFDEQYF . TRBJ2-7 many TRBV20-1
TGTGCCAGCAGTTACTCGGGGGGCACTGGCAATGAGCAGTTCTTC CASSYSGGTGNEQFF . TRBJ2-1 many TRBV6-5
TGTGCCAGCAGCCAATCCCTGACAGGTCAAAACATTCAGTACTTC CASSQSLTGQNIQYF . TRBJ2-4 many TRBV11-2
TGTGCCAGCCTAAAGGGTGCCCTCGGGGGGACTGAAGCTTTCTTT CASLKGALGGTEAFF . TRBJ1-1 many TRBV6-1
TGTGCCAGCAGTTTAAGTCGTCCAGGGACCACTGGAAGCTACACCTTC CASSLSRPGTTGSYTF . TRBJ1-2 . TRBV12-3/TRBV12-4
TGTGCCACCGAGGCAGGGGATTTCACAGATACGCAGTATTTT CATEAGDFTDTQYF . TRBJ2-3 many TRBV24-1
TGTGCCAGCAGTTCGACATCTGAAGCTTTCTTT CASSSTSEAFF . TRBJ1-1 many TRBV28
TGCGCCAGCAGCTTGGTAGCCGCGAACACCGGGGAGCTGTTTTTT CASSLVAANTGELFF . TRBJ2-2 once TRBV5-1
TGTGCCAGTAGAGATGGACAGGGGGGCAACACTGAAGCTTTCTTT CASRDGQGGNTEAFF TRBD1 TRBJ1-1 many TRBV19
TGTGCCAGTAGTACCTCGACAGGGGGCGAAACCTTCAGCTCTGGAAACACCATATATTTT CASSTSTGGETFSSGNTIYF TRBD1 TRBJ1-3 few TRBV19
TGCGCCAGCAGCCAGACGGACCGCACTAACTATGGCTACACCTTC CASSQTDRTNYGYTF . TRBJ1-2 few TRBV4-1
TGTGCCAGCAGCTCCCTAAGGACAGGGAACACTGAAGCTTTCTTT CASSSLRTGNTEAFF TRBD1 TRBJ1-1 many TRBV11-2
TGTGCCAGCAGTTTAGTAGGCGGGAACGCCGAGCAGTACTTC CASSLVGGNAEQYF . TRBJ2-7 many TRBV28
TGTGCCAGCAGCTTAAACCTAGCGGGAGGGCCTAGTGAGCAGTTCTTC CASSLNLAGGPSEQFF TRBD2 TRBJ2-1 . TRBV7-6
TGTGCCAGTACTTCAATTTGGGGGCCGCGAGCTGCAACTAATGAAAAACTGTTTTTT CASTSIWGPRAATNEKLFF . TRBJ1-4 . TRBV19
TGTGCCAGCAGTGCCACTGGACAGGGCAATGGCTACACCTTC CASSATGQGNGYTF TRBD1 TRBJ1-2 many TRBV6-1
TGTGCCAGCAGCTCCCTTCCTCCGGGGGACACTGAAGCTTTCTTT CASSSLPPGDTEAFF . TRBJ1-1 many TRBV7-9
TGCGCCAGCAGCTGGGCGCAAGGCTCCTACGAGCAGTACTTC CASSWAQGSYEQYF . TRBJ2-7 . TRBV5-1
TGTGCCAGCACCAGGGGGGGTTCTGGCTACACCTTC CASTRGGSGYTF TRBD1 TRBJ1-2 many TRBV12-3/TRBV12-4
TGTGCCAGCAGCTTAGCGCTTATGGGGTCCAACACTGAAGCTTTCTTT CASSLALMGSNTEAFF . TRBJ1-1 many TRBV7-8
TGTGCCAGCAGTTTAGGTTTGTCGGGAGAGACCCAGTACTTC CASSLGLSGETQYF . TRBJ2-5 many TRBV28
TGTGCCAGCAGTTTGTTGCGGGGAGTGGGGAACACTGAAGCTTTCTTT CASSLLRGVGNTEAFF . TRBJ1-1 . TRBV27
TGTGCCAGCAGCTTGAACCTTCGGTTATTTGAAGGGCAGTACTTC CASSLNLRLFEGQYF . TRBJ2-7 many TRBV11-2
TGTGCCTGGAGTATGAAGGGGAATCAGCCCCAGCATTTT CAWSMKGNQPQHF . TRBJ1-5 few TRBV30
TGCAGTGCTGGCCCCCTCAACTATGGCTACACCTTC CSAGPLNYGYTF . TRBJ1-2 many TRBV20-1
TGCGCCAGCGGGGGGGGCTTGGACTATGGCTACACCTTC CASGGGLDYGYTF . TRBJ1-2 many TRBV10-2
TGCAGCGTTGTGTCCAGGGTAGAGACCCAGTACTTC CSVVSRVETQYF . TRBJ2-5 . TRBV29-1
TGTGCCAGCAGCCCTCGGGCTAGCGGGAGCTACGAGCAGTACTTC CASSPRASGSYEQYF TRBD2 TRBJ2-7 many TRBV3-1
TGTGCTAGTGGTTTGCCGTCTCCCGGGAGACACACTGAAGCTTTCTTT CASGLPSPGRHTEAFF . TRBJ1-1 many TRBV12-5
TGTGCCAGCAAAACTCGGACCGGGTCGGTACTCGGGCAGTACTTC CASKTRTGSVLGQYF . TRBJ2-7 many TRBV28
TGCGCCAGCAGCTTGTCCAGGGCGGCTGAAGCTTTCTTT CASSLSRAAEAFF . TRBJ1-1 . TRBV5-1